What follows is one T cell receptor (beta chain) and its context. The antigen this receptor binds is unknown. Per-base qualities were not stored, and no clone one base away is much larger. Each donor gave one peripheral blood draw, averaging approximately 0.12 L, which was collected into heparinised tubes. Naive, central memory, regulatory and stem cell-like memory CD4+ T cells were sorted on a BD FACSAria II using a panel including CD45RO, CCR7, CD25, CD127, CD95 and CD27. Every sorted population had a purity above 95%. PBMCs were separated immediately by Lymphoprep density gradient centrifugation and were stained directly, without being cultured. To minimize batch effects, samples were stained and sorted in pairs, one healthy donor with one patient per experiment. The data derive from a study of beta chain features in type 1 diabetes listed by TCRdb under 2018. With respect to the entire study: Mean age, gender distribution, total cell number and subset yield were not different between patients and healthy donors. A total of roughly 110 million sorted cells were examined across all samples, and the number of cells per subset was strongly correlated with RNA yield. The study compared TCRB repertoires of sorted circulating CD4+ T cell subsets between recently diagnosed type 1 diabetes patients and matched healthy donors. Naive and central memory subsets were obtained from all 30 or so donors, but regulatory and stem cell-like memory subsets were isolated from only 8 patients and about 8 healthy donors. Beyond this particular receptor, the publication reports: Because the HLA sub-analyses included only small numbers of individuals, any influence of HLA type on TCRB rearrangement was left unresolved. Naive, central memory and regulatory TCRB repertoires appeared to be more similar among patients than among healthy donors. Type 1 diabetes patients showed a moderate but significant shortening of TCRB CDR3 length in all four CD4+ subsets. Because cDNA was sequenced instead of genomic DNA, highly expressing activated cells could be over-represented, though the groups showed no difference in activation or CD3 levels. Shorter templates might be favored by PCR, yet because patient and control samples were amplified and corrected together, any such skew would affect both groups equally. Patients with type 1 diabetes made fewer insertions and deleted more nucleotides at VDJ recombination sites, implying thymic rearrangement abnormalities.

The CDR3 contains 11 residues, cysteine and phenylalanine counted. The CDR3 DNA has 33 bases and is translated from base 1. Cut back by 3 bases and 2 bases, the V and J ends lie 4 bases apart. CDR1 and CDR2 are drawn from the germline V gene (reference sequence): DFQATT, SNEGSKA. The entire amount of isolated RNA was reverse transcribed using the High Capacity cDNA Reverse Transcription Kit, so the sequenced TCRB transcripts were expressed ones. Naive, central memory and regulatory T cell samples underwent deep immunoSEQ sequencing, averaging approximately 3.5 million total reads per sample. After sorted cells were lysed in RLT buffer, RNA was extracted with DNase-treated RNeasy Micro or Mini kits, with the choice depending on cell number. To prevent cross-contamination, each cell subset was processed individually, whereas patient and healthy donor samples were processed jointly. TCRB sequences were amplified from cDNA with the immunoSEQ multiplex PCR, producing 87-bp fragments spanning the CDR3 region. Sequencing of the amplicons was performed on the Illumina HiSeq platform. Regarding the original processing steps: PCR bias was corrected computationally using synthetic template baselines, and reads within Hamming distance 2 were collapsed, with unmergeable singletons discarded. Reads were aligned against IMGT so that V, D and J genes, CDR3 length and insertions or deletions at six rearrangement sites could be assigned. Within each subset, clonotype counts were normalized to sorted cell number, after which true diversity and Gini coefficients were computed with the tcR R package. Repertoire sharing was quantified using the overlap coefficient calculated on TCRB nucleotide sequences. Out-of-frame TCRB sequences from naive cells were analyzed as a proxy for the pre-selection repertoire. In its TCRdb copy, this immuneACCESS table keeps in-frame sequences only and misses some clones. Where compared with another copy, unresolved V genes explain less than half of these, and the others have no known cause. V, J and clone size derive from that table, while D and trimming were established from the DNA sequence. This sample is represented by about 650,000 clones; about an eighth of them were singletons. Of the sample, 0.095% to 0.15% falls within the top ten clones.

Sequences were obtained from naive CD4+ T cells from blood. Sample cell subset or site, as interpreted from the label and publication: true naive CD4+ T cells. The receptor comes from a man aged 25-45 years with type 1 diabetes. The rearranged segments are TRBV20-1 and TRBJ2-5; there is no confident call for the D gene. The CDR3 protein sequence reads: CSARTQETQYF. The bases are TGCAGTGCTAGGACACAAGAGACCCAGTACTTC.